The entry that follows covers one T cell receptor beta chain sequence. There are many counts of this clonotype. This clone's antigen is unknown. Base-call qualities are not available, and no considerably larger clone is one nucleotide away. The listed sequencing device is Illumina MiSeq. TCRdb handled the public reads itself, with Q25 trimming in fastp and clone calling in MiXCR, and kept productive beta chains. Duplicate CDR3 protein sequences are folded into a single record with the most common DNA and genes. This sample gives around 5,200 distinct CDR3 sequences in total; 9.5% of them show up just once. About 5% of the sample is held by the ten biggest clonotypes. The data originate from a study. This TCR was sampled from a human donor with rheumatoid arthritis. Material for sequencing was CD4+ T cells from synovial fluid.

The CDR3 loop reads CSARGAAGVEDTQYF. The DNA sequence reads TGCAGTGCTAGAGGGGCCGCGGGAGTGGAAGATACGCAGTATTTT. The V and J genes are TRBV20-1 and TRBJ2-3, with 7 bases in between that match TRBD2. Compared with germline, V lacks 1 base and J lacks 5 bases; bases without a gene match: 9. The CDR3 holds 15 amino acids from the cysteine to the phenylalanine. The read is trimmed to its CDR3 DNA, 45 bases read in frame from base 1. Reading the germline V gene (reference sequence) gives CDR1 DFQATT and CDR2 SNEGSKA.